This entry features one T cell receptor beta chain sequence. As yet, its antigen is unknown. This sample was included in a study of cytomegalovirus exposure and HLA in healthy donors. The PCR made use of 60 Vbeta and 13 Jbeta primers. TCRdb keeps only in-frame clones here, not all; method: immunoSEQ multiplex PCR. The profile shows 50,000 or so clones, around 82% of them singletons. Findings and caveats of the study: A later analysis reported that several of the most significant clusters appeared to be linked to common viral pathogens, among them Epstein-Barr virus. As a later analysis revealed, most CMV-associated TCR beta chains appeared HLA-restricted. Near-uniform donor sequencing depth was presumed by presence/absence analyses. An analysis done earlier found most TCR beta V segments productive about 90% or about 30% of the time.

J was trimmed by 3 bases and V by 1 base; bases with no gene match: 4. The CDR3 has 18 residues. Germline V CDR1 and CDR2: SGHVS, FNYEAQ. The sequenced sample consisted of PBMCs. This TCR derives from a woman aged 18 to 35 in good health and CMV-seronegative. The chain employs TRBV7-6 and TRBJ2-3, with 16 positions matching TRBD2. The CDR3 DNA is TGTGCCAGCAGCTTAGGTGGGACTAGCGGGAGGGAGACAGATACGCAGTATTTT. It encodes CASSLGGTSGRETDTQYF.